This passage covers 10 T cell receptor beta chains from one sample sequenced in a study of shared clonotypes between healthy human individuals. Profiling relied on immunoSEQ multiplex PCR, and the TCRdb table lists in-frame clones only, not all of them. Seen here are about 2 million clones, roughly 94% observed once, and the top ten hold roughly 1.1%. In the naive CD8 group, cells lacked CD45RO and were positively selected for CCR7, so terminally differentiated effector memory CD45RA+ cells were left out. Source material: naive CD8+ T cells sorted from blood. These receptor sequences come from a man aged 18 to 29 in good health.

The J gene is TRBJ2-1, the V gene TRBV2, with TRBD1 matching over 7 bases. The CDR3 is 15 residues long. The V segment lost 8 bases and the J segment 4 bases; nucleotides outside the gene matches: 11. Germline CDR1 is SNHLY and CDR2 is FYNNEI. CDR3: CASLRRDREYNEQFF. The CDR3 bases are TGTGCCAGCCTGCGCCGGGACAGAGAATACAATGAGCAGTTCTTC. The variable domain in full, completed from reference TRBV2 and TRBJ2-1, reads EPEVTQTPSHQVTQMGQEVILRCVPISNHLYFYWYRQILGQKVEFLVSFYNNEISEKSEIFDDQFSVERPDGSNFTLKIRSTKLEDSAMYFCASLRRDREYNEQFFGPGTRLTVL.

This chain connects TRBV5-1 to TRBJ1-4; no clear D. In germline, CDR1 is SGHRS, CDR2 YFSETQ. V dropped 0 bases and J dropped 3 bases, with 6 bases sitting between them. The CDR3 loop spans 14 amino acids. The CDR3 loop reads CASSLVGSNEKLFF. The DNA for the CDR3 is TGCGCCAGCAGCTTGGTCGGGTCTAATGAAAAACTGTTTTTT.

The chain uses TRBV11-2 and TRBJ1-1; D uncertain. Per the germline V gene, CDR1 is SGHAT and CDR2 is FQNNGV. V lost 2 bases and J lost 3, with 13 bases in between. The CDR3 sequence is 15 residues long. The CDR3 spells CASSLFEGLDTEAFF. The CDR3, as DNA: TGTGCCAGCAGCTTATTCGAGGGCTTGGACACTGAAGCTTTCTTT.

This rearrangement joins TRBV10-2 to TRBJ2-7, with D hard to call. The CDR3 loop spans 14 amino acids. Germline CDR1 reads WSHSY; CDR2 reads SAAADI. Trimming removed 6 bases from V and 3 bases from J, with 15 bases in between. The CDR3 spells CASSPGPYSYEQYF. CDR3 DNA sequence: TGCGCCAGCAGCCCCGGACCCTATAGCTACGAGCAGTACTTC.

The chain has TRBV27 and TRBJ1-5; D remains ambiguous. Trimming left V 5 bases short and J 10 bases short, with 12 bases between. The germline V gene encodes CDR1 MNHEY and CDR2 SMNVEV (reference sequence). This CDR3 is 12 amino acids long. The DNA of the CDR3 is TGTGCCAGCAGTCCGACGTCGGGACCCCAGCATTTT. Protein sequence: CASSPTSGPQHF.

The V and J genes are TRBV27 and TRBJ2-7; 7 bases align to TRBD2. The ends lost 6 bases at V and 0 bases at J; junction bases unmatched: 8. The CDR3 runs to 15 residues. Germline V gene lookup returns CDR1 MNHEY and CDR2 SMNVEV (reference sequence). CDR3 residues: CASSYNSGLSYEQYF. CDR3 bases: TGTGCCAGCAGCTACAATAGCGGGCTCTCCTACGAGCAGTACTTC.

The chain combines TRBV6-1 with TRBJ1-1; 7 bases map to TRBD1. The ends lost 1 base at V and 4 bases at J; junction bases unmatched: 9. The CDR3 contains 16 residues. Germline V gene data show CDR1 as MNHNS and CDR2 as SASEGT. The CDR3: CASSEDLGQVGTEAFF. CDR3 nucleotides: TGTGCCAGCAGTGAAGATCTTGGACAGGTGGGCACTGAAGCTTTCTTT.

CDR3 coding DNA: TGCGCCAGCAGCCAAGAACGGGACAACCAGGAGCAGTACTTC. Its translation: CASSQERDNQEQYF. This chain uses TRBV4-1 with TRBJ2-7, with D perhaps TRBD1 (6 bases). Trimming removed 0 bases at V and 7 bases at J, with 13 bases between. This CDR3 is 14 amino acids long. Germline V CDR1 and CDR2: MGHRA, YSYEKL.

DNA for the CDR3: TGCGCCAGCAGACTAACAGGGGCGACAGATACGCAGTATTTT. Residues: CASRLTGATDTQYF. The gene calls are TRBV5-1 and TRBJ2-3; 7 bases line up with TRBD1. Germline V gene sequence: CDR1 SGHRS, CDR2 YFSETQ. V lost 5 bases to trimming and J lost 3 bases; unmatched junction nucleotides: 6. The CDR3 runs 14 residues.

The J gene is TRBJ1-2, the V gene TRBV28; 7 bases agree with TRBD1. The germline V gene has CDR1 MDHEN and CDR2 SYDVKM. J lost 5 bases, V lost 2 bases, and 11 bases had no gene match. This CDR3 contains 16 residues. The CDR3 protein is CASSLPQGGTTYGYTF. The CDR3 nucleotides read TGTGCCAGCAGTTTACCTCAGGGGGGAACTACTTATGGCTACACCTTC.